This T cell receptor (beta chain) was recovered during a study of identical twins. A few counts support this clonotype. The V and J ends lost 4 bases and 3 bases, in that order; junction bases with no gene match: 6. The CDR3 runs to 16 residues. Germline CDR1 SGHRS, CDR2 YFSETQ. Via MiXCR, TCRdb re-called the 5' RACE reads, giving one row per CDR3 protein. The repertoire consists of about 530,000 distinct CDR3 sequences, with more than 20% occurring once and the leading ten covering approximately 0.5%. The same data also contributed to another study, on yellow fever vaccine responses in identical twins.

The chain combines TRBV5-1 with TRBJ2-1; 11 bases match TRBD2. This receptor was obtained from a woman younger than 35 in good health. Sequenced input: CD4+ T cells sorted from blood. CDR3 nucleotides: TGCGCCAGCAGCCCTACTAGCGGGGGACTCTACAATGAGCAGTTCTTC. Its protein product is CASSPTSGGLYNEQFF. Combining the CDR3 with reference TRBV5-1 and TRBJ2-1 gives the whole variable domain KAGVTQTPRYLIKTRGQQVTLSCSPISGHRSVSWYQQTPGQGLQFLFEYFSETQRNKGNFPGRFSGRQFSNSRSEMNVSTLELGDSALYLCASSPTSGGLYNEQFFGPGTRLTVL.